Included here is one T cell receptor (beta chain) sequence, with context. Its antigen is as yet unknown. The V end was cut by 3 bases, the J end by 11 bases, with 8 bases between. The CDR3 consists of 12 residues. Germline V gene sequence: CDR1 SEHNR, CDR2 FQNEAQ (reference sequence). This record belongs to a study of T-cell reconstitution after alpha-beta-depleted transplantation in children. Construction of the TCRbeta library involved unique molecular identifiers. TCRdb re-analysed the PCR reads in MiXCR, keeping a single row per CDR3 protein. The sample lists approximately 1,000,000 distinct CDR3 sequences, 25% to 35% occurring once. Overall study findings and caveats: Recipient T cells and thymic progenitors that survived gave rise to the high TCRbeta diversity observed at day 60 in some patients. After one year, T-cell counts and TCRbeta diversity mostly came from new T cells. The study reportedly traced alpha-beta T cells about two months after transplant to several hundred expanded graft clones.

This receptor was obtained from a boy under three years old who had a stem cell transplant for SCID, so the T cells may come from the graft donor. Sequences were derived from PBMCs, mostly from graft donor cells, sampled 360 days after TCRalphabeta/CD19-depleted stem cell transplant. The chain employs TRBV7-9 and TRBJ1-6, with D unclear. CDR3 sequence: CASSFAGTPLHF. The CDR3 bases are TGTGCCAGCAGCTTTGCAGGAACACCCCTCCACTTT.